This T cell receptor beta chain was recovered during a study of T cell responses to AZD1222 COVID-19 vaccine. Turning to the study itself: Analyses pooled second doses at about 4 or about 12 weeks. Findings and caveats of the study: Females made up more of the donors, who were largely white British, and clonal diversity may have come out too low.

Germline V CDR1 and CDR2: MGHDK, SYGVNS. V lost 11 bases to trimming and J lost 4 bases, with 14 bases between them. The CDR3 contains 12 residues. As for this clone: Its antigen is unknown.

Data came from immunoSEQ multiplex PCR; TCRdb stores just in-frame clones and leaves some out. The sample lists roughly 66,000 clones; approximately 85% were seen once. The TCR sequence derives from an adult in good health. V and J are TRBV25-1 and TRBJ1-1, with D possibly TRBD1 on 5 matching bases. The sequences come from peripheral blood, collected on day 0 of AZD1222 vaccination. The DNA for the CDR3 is TGTGCCGCGCAGGGACCCAGCACTGAAGCTTTCTTT. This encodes CAAQGPSTEAFF. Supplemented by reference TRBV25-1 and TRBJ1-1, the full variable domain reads EADIYQTPRYLVIGTGKKITLECSQTMGHDKMYWYQQDPGMELHLIHYSYGVNSTEKGDLSSESTVSRIRTEHFPLTLESARPSHTSQYLCAAQGPSTEAFFGQGTRLTVV.